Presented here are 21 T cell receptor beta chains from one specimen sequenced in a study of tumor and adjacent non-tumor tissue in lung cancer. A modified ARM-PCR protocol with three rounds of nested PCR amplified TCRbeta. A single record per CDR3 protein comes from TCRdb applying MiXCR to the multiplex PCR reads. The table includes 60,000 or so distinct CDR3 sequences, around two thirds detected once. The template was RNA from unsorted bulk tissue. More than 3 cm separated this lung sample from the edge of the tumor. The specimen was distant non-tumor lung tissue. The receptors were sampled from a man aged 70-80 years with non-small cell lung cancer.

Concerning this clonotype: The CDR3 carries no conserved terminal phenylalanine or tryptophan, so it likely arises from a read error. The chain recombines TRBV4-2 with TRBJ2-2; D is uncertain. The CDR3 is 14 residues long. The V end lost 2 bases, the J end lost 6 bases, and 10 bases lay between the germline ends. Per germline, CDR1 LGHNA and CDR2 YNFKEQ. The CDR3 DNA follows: TGTGCCAGCAGCCAATTAGCTCCCCCCGGGGAGCTGTTTCTT. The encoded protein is CASSQLAPPGELFL.

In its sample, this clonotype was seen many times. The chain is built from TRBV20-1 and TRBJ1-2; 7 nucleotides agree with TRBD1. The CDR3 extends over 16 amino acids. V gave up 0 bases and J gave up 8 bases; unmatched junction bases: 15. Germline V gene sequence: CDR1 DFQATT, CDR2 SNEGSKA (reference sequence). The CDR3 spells CSAREGSGRGQWGYTF. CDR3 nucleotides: TGCAGTGCTAGAGAGGGCTCCGGGAGGGGACAGTGGGGCTACACCTTC.

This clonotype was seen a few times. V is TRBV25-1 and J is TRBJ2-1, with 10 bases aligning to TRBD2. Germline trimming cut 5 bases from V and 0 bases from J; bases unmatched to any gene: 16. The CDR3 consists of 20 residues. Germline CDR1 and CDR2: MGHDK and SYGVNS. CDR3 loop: CASSPRISGRLASSYNEQFF. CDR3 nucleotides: TGTGCCAGCAGTCCCCGGATTAGCGGGAGGCTCGCGAGCTCCTACAATGAGCAGTTCTTC.

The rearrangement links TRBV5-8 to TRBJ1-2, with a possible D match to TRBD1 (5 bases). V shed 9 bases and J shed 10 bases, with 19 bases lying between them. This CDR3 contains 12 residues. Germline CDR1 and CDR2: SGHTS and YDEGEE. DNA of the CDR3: TGTGCCAACACCCGGACAATAGATGACTACACCTTC. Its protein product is CANTRTIDDYTF.

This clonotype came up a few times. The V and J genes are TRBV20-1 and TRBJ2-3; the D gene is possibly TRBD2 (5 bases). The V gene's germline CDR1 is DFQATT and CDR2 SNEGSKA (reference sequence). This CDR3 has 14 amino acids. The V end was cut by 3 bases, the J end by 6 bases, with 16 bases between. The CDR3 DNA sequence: TGCAGTGCTAGCACTAGTAGTATATCTGATACGCAGTATTTT. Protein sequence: CSASTSSISDTQYF.

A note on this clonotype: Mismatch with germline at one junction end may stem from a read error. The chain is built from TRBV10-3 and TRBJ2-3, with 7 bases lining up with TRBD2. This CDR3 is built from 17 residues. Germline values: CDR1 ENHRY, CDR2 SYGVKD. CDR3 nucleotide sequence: TGTGCCATCAGTGGGACTAGTGCCAGTCCCCGCACAGGTACGCAGTATTTT. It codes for CAISGTSASPRTGTQYF.

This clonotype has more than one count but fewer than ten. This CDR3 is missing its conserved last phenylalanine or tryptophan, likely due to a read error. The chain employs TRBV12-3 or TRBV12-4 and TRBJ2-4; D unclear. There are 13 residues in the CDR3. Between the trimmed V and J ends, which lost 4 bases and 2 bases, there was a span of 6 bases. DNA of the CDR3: TGTGCCAGCAGTTCAACGTCCAAAAACATTCAGTACCTC. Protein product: CASSSTSKNIQYL.

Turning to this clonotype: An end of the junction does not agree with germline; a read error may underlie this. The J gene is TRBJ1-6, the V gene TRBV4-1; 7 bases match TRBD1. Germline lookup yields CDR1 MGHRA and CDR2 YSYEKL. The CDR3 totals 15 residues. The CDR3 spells CASSLAGTANSPPHF. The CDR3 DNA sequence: TGCGCCAGCAGCCTAGCCGGGACAGCGAATTCACCCCCCCACTTT.

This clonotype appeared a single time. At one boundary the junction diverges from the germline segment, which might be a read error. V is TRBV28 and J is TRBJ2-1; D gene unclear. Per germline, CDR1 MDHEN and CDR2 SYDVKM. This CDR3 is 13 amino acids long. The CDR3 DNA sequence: TGTGCCAGCCGCCCGGGTGTCTTAATTGAGCATTTCTTC. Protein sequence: CASRPGVLIEHFF.

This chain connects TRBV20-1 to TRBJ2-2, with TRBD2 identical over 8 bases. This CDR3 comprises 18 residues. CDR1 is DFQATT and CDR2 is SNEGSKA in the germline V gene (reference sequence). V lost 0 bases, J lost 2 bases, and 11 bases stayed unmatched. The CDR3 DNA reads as TGCAGTGCTAGAGATCGGGGGGGGCTAGCATTTAACACCGGGGAGCTGTTTTTT. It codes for CSARDRGGLAFNTGELFF.

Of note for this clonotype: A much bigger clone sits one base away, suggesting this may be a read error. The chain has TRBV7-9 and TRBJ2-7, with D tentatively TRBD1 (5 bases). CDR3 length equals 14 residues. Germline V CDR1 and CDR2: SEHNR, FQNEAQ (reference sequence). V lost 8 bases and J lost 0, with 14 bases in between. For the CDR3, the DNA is TGTGCCAGCTGCCTGAAACAGGTCTCCTACGAGCAGTACTTC. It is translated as CASCLKQVSYEQYF.

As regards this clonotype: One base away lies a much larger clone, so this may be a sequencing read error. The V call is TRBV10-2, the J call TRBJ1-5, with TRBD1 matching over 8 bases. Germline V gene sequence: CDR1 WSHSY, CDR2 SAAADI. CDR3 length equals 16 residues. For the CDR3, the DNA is TGCGCCAGCAGTGAGCCCCAGGGGGCAAGCAAACAGCCCCAGCATTTT. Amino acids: CASSEPQGASKQPQHF.

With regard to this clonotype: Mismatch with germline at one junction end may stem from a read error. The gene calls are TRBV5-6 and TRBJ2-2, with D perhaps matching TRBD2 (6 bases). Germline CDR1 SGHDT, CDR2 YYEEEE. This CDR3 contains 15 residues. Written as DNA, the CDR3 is TGTGCCATCAGCCTGCTACGGGGGTACACCGGGGAGCTGTTTTTT. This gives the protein CAISLLRGYTGELFF.

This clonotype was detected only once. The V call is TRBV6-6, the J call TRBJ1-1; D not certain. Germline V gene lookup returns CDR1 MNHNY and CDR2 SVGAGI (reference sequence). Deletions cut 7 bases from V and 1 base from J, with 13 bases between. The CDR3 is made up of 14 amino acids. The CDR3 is CASTPWTGNTEAFF. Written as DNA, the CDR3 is TGTGCCAGCACCCCGTGGACGGGGAACACTGAAGCTTTCTTT.

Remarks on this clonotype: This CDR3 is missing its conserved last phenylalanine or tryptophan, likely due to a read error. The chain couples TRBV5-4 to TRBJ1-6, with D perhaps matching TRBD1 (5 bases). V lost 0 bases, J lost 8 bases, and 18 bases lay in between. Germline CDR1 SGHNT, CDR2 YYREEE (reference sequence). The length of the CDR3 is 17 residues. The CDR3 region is CASSLEGHRGPYSPLHY. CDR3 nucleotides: TGTGCCAGCAGCTTGGAAGGACATCGAGGCCCTTATTCACCCCTCCACTAT.

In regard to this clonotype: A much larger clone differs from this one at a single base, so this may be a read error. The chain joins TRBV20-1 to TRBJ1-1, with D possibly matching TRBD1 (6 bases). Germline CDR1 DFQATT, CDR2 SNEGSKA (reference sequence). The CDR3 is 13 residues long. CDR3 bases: TGCAATGCTAGATACGGGGGCGGTACTGAAGCTTTCTTT. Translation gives CNARYGGGTEAFF.

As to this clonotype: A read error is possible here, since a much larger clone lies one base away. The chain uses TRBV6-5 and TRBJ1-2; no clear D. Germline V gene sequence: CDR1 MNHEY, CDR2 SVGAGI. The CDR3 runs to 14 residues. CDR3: CACSSPEYNYGYTF. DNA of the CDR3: TGTGCCTGCAGTTCCCCGGAGTATAACTATGGCTACACCTTC.

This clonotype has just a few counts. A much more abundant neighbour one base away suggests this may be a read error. The CDR3 nucleotides read TGCAGCGCGACTGGGACGACCTACGAGCGGTACTTC. This gives the protein CSATGTTYERYF. The V call is TRBV29-1, the J call TRBJ2-7; D may match TRBD1 or TRBD2 (5 bases each). The CDR3 totals 12 residues. The germline V gene has CDR1 SQVTM and CDR2 ANQGSEA.

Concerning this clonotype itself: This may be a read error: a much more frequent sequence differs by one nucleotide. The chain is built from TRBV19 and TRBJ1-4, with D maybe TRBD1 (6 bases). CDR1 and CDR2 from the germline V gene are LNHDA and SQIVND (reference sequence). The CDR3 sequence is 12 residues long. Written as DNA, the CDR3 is TGTGCCATTAGTTCCAGGGGCGTCGAACTGTTTTTT. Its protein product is CAISSRGVELFF.

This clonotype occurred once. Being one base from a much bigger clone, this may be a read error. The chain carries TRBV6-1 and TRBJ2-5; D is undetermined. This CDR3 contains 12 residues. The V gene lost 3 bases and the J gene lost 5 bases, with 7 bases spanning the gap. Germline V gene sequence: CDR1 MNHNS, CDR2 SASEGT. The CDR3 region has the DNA TGTGCCAGCAGTGAGTATGGGGAGACCCAGTACTTC. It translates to CASSEYGETQYF.

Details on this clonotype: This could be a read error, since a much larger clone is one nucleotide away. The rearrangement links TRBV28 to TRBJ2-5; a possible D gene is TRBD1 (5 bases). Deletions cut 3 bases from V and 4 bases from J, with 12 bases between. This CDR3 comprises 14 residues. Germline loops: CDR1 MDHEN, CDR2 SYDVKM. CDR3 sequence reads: CASSFHQGRETQYF. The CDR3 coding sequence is TGTGCCAGCAGTTTTCACCAGGGCCGAGAGACCCAGTACTTC.